These 22 T cell receptor beta chains came from one sample sequenced in a study of blood T cell repertoires in COVID-19. Clones were read by immunoSEQ multiplex PCR, and TCRdb kept only the in-frame ones, dropping some. Among about 50,000 clones, 90% were seen once, and the ten largest hold approximately 2.8%. The specimen sequenced was peripheral blood. These receptors originate from a human donor in a cohort sampled during active COVID-19.

The chain links TRBV6-6 to TRBJ2-7; 11 bases fit TRBD1. This CDR3 spans 17 amino acids. V was pared by 5 bases and J by 4 bases, with 13 bases of the junction left unmatched. Germline V gene sequence: CDR1 MNHNY, CDR2 SVGAGI (reference sequence). The CDR3 sequence: CASSLGLGTGGPYEQYV. CDR3 nucleotide sequence: TGTGCCAGCAGTCTTGGCCTAGGGACAGGGGGACCGTACGAGCAGTACGTC.

This clone turned up a few times. The rearrangement uses TRBV5-1 and TRBJ1-6, with TRBD1 matching 8 bases. CDR1 SGHRS and CDR2 YFSETQ come from the germline V gene. The trim removed 1 base at V and 6 bases at J, leaving 3 bases unmatched. The CDR3 loop spans 15 amino acids. CDR3 coding DNA: TGCGCCAGCAGCTTGTCCAGGGGGCTTAATTCACCCCTCCACTTT. Its translation: CASSLSRGLNSPLHF.

The rearrangement joins TRBV10-2 to TRBJ2-5; possibly TRBD2 for D (5 bases). V lost 7 bases, J lost 3 bases, and 15 bases lay in between. This CDR3 has 14 amino acids. CDR1 and CDR2 from the germline V gene are WSHSY and SAAADI. CDR3 nucleotide sequence: TGCGCCAGCACCGAGAGGGCTAATGAAGAGACCCAGTACTTC. Protein sequence: CASTERANEETQYF.

The CDR3 nucleotides read TGTGCCAGCAGCCAAGAGGGGACTAGCGGGACAAACAATGAGCAGTTCTTC. Translated, it gives CASSQEGTSGTNNEQFF. The chain combines TRBV4-2 with TRBJ2-1; 13 nucleotides match TRBD2. The V gene's germline CDR1 is LGHNA and CDR2 YNFKEQ. This CDR3 has 17 amino acids. V lost 0 bases, J lost 5 bases, and 4 bases stayed unmatched.

This clone was seen a few times. The chain recombines TRBV4-1 with TRBJ2-7; 12 bases fit TRBD2. The J segment lost 4 bases and the V segment lost 7 bases, leaving 5 bases of the junction unmatched. Germline V gives CDR1 MGHRA, CDR2 YSYEKL. The CDR3 extends over 14 amino acids. The CDR3 coding sequence is TGCGCCAGCACCCTAGCGGGAGGGCCGTACGAGCAGTACTTC. Translated: CASTLAGGPYEQYF.

The chain combines TRBV29-1 with TRBJ1-2, with a tentative D call TRBD1 (6 bases). V dropped 5 bases and J dropped 4 bases, with 14 bases sitting between them. This CDR3 is 13 amino acids long. Germline V CDR1 and CDR2: SQVTM, ANQGSEA. CDR3 DNA: TGCAGCGTTTCTACGGCAGGGGCCTATGGCTACACCTTC. Its protein is CSVSTAGAYGYTF.

The chain carries TRBV7-2 and TRBJ2-5; 7 bases align to TRBD2. CDR3 size: 15 residues. CDR1 SGHTA and CDR2 FQGNSA come from the germline V gene. V shed 6 bases, J shed 3 bases, and the junction held 10 bases outside the gene matches. CDR3 DNA sequence: TGTGCCAGCAGTCGAAGACTAGCCGATGAAGAGACCCAGTACTTC. It codes for CASSRRLADEETQYF.

This chain connects TRBV2 to TRBJ2-1; tentative D call: TRBD2 (6 bases). Germline V CDR1 and CDR2: SNHLY, FYNNEI. This CDR3 region has 20 residues. V was clipped by 3 bases and J by 3 bases, with 27 bases between them. The CDR3 reads CASSDVPNRVAGILYNEQFF. The CDR3 nucleotides read TGTGCCAGCAGTGATGTGCCGAACCGGGTCGCGGGGATCCTCTACAATGAGCAGTTCTTC.

This clone was seen a single time. The V call is TRBV4-1, the J call TRBJ1-2, with 7 bases that match TRBD1. Trimming took 1 base from V and 5 from J; bases not matched to a gene: 10. Germline assignment: CDR1 MGHRA and CDR2 YSYEKL. This CDR3 has 16 residues. The CDR3 loop is CASSQAGTALRYGYTF. In DNA form, the CDR3 reads TGCGCCAGCAGCCAAGCCGGGACAGCTTTGAGGTATGGCTACACCTTC.

The DNA for the CDR3 is TGTGCCAGCAGTGAAGATCCCTGGCGTCAGGAAAGGACTGAAGCTTTCTTT. It yields the protein CASSEDPWRQERTEAFF. The chain combines TRBV2 with TRBJ1-1; D is ambiguous. CDR3 length: 17 amino acids. Trimming left V 1 base short and J 5 bases short, with 20 bases between. Germline V gene sequence: CDR1 SNHLY, CDR2 FYNNEI.

The V call is TRBV6-6, the J call TRBJ1-5, with D possibly TRBD1 on 6 matching bases. This CDR3 is built from 17 residues. Trimming took off 5 bases at V and 0 bases at J, with 17 bases between the two ends. Germline CDR1 is MNHNY and CDR2 is SVGAGI (reference sequence). CDR3 sequence: CASSPVGALDSNQPQHF. CDR3 in DNA: TGTGCCAGCAGTCCTGTGGGGGCCCTAGATAGCAATCAGCCCCAGCATTTT.

This rearrangement joins TRBV11-2 to TRBJ2-2; the D gene is possibly TRBD1 (7 bases). Between the trimmed V and J ends, which lost 4 bases and 8 bases, there was a span of 17 bases. Germline CDR1 reads SGHAT; CDR2 reads FQNNGV. The CDR3 spans 15 residues. The CDR3, as DNA: TGTGCCAGCAGCTGGGTTGGAGGGGGCGTTGGGGAGCTGTTTTTT. Translating gives CASSWVGGGVGELFF.

V usage is TRBV7-2 and J usage is TRBJ2-5; tentatively, D is TRBD1 (7 bases). Germline V gene lookup returns CDR1 SGHTA and CDR2 FQGNSA. Trimming removed 4 bases from V and 4 bases from J, with 16 bases in between. CDR3 size: 15 residues. CDR3 residues: CASSSKTGRSETQYF. In DNA, the CDR3 is TGTGCCAGCAGCTCGAAGACAGGGAGGTCAGAGACCCAGTACTTC. The full variable domain, rest sourced from reference TRBV7-2 and TRBJ2-5, is GAGVSQSPSNKVTEKGKDVELRCDPISGHTALYWYRQSLGQGLEFLIYFQGNSAPDKSGLPSDRFSAERTGGSVSTLTIQRTQQEDSAVYLCASSSKTGRSETQYFGPGTRLLVL.

The chain couples TRBV28 to TRBJ2-5; D may be TRBD2 (6 bases). Germline CDR1 MDHEN, CDR2 SYDVKM. The V gene lost 1 base and the J gene lost 5 bases, with 14 bases spanning the gap. CDR3 length: 15 residues. CDR3 region: CASSLLAKGGETQYF. Written as DNA, the CDR3 is TGTGCCAGCAGTTTATTAGCGAAGGGAGGTGAGACCCAGTACTTC.

This clone was counted between two and nine times. The chain uses TRBV5-5 and TRBJ2-5; D perhaps matches TRBD1 (5 bases). V was shortened by 0 bases and J by 4 bases, with 10 bases between the two germline ends. Looked up from germline, CDR1 is SGHKS and CDR2 is YYEKEE (reference sequence). The CDR3 sequence is 14 residues long. The CDR3 nucleotides read TGTGCCAGCAGCTTGGTTCGCAGGGCAGAGACCCAGTACTTC. Amino acid sequence: CASSLVRRAETQYF.

The V gene is TRBV24-1, the J gene TRBJ2-1; 8 bases are shared with TRBD2. This CDR3 is built from 15 residues. The trim removed 4 bases at V and 3 bases at J, leaving 4 bases unmatched. Germline-derived CDR1 and CDR2 are KGHDR and SFDVKD. The CDR3 bases are TGTGCCACCAGTGACCCGGGACTAGGCTACAATGAGCAGTTCTTC. It encodes CATSDPGLGYNEQFF.

The gene calls are TRBV4-2 and TRBJ2-7; 7 positions match TRBD2. CDR3 size: 16 residues. The germline V gene has CDR1 LGHNA and CDR2 YNFKEQ. V shed 0 bases, J shed 3 bases, and the junction held 8 bases outside the gene matches. The CDR3 bases are TGTGCCAGCAGCCAAGAATTAGCGGGCTTCGTCTACGAGCAGTACTTC. Translated, it gives CASSQELAGFVYEQYF.

This chain connects TRBV19 to TRBJ1-5, with 9 bases lining up with TRBD1. Unmatched junction bases numbered 2, after V lost 6 bases and J lost 5 bases. CDR3 length: 13 residues. The germline CDR1 and CDR2 sequences are LNHDA and SQIVND (reference sequence). This chain's CDR3 is CASRGQGDQPQHF. The CDR3 DNA is TGTGCCAGTAGGGGACAGGGCGATCAGCCCCAGCATTTT.

This rearrangement joins TRBV24-1 to TRBJ2-1; TRBD1 matches at 9 bases. The J segment lost 8 bases and the V segment lost 6 bases, leaving 10 bases of the junction unmatched. The CDR3 totals 15 residues. Germline CDR1 is KGHDR and CDR2 is SFDVKD. The CDR3 region has the DNA TGTGCCACCAGTTCATCAGACAGGGGGATCGATGAGCAGTTCTTC. It yields the protein CATSSSDRGIDEQFF.

The chain is built from TRBV6-2 or TRBV6-3 and TRBJ1-1, with a tentative D call TRBD1 (6 bases). V was shortened by 5 bases and J by 3 bases, with 7 bases between the two germline ends. In germline, CDR1 is MNHEY, CDR2 SVGEGT. The CDR3 length is 12 residues. In DNA form, the CDR3 reads TGTGCCAGCAGTCCAGGGGACACTGAAGCTTTCTTT. Its translation is CASSPGDTEAFF.

A few counts support this clone. The chain has TRBV10-3 and TRBJ2-7, with TRBD1 as a possible D gene (5 bases). V shed 10 bases and J shed 2 bases, with 15 bases lying between them. Germline CDR1 is ENHRY and CDR2 is SYGVKD. CDR3 length: 13 residues. CDR3 in DNA: TGTGCCACAGAGGCACAGGACGCCTACGAGCAGTACTTC. Translated, it gives CATEAQDAYEQYF.

V gene TRBV24-1 combines with J gene TRBJ2-3, with D possibly TRBD1 on 6 matching bases. Germline V gene data show CDR1 as KGHDR and CDR2 as SFDVKD. With 11 bases removed from V and 7 bases from J, the gap between germline ends came to 18 bases. The CDR3 runs 13 residues. CDR3 sequence reads: CAIEDSYQYTQYF. CDR3 sequence (DNA): TGTGCCATCGAGGACAGCTACCAATATACGCAGTATTTT.